Shown below are 14 T cell receptor beta chains from a single sample sequenced in a study of blood T cell repertoires in COVID-19. Some clones are missing from TCRdb's copy, which holds only in-frame ones; the method was immunoSEQ multiplex PCR. The table lists about 100,000 clones, 70% to 80% of them singletons. Material for sequencing was peripheral blood. Receptors were obtained from a woman in her seventies with acute or convalescent COVID-19.

This chain links TRBV19 with TRBJ1-2; D remains unclear. The germline gives CDR1 LNHDA, CDR2 SQIVND (reference sequence). Trimming shortened V by 8 bases and J by 1 base, and 11 bases separated the two germline ends. The CDR3 covers 13 residues. CDR3: CASQEANNYGYTF. The CDR3, as DNA: TGTGCCAGTCAAGAAGCAAATAACTATGGCTACACCTTC.

The chain links TRBV28 to TRBJ2-4, with 8 bases matching TRBD1. The junction had 8 bases not matched to a gene; V was cut back by 3 bases and J by 7 bases. CDR1 is MDHEN and CDR2 is SYDVKM in the germline V gene. This CDR3 contains 15 residues. CDR3 coding DNA: TGTGCCAGCAGTTTGGGGGGTACAGGGGGTAACATTCAGTACTTC. The encoded protein is CASSLGGTGGNIQYF.

V usage is TRBV19 and J usage is TRBJ1-1; no clear D gene. CDR1 is LNHDA, CDR2 SQIVND, per germline (reference sequence). Between the trimmed V and J ends, which lost 5 bases and 2 bases, there was a span of 12 bases. This CDR3 comprises 14 residues. The CDR3 loop reads CASSFSELNTEAFF. DNA of the CDR3: TGTGCCAGTAGTTTTTCAGAATTAAACACTGAAGCTTTCTTT.

The gene calls are TRBV20-1 and TRBJ1-5; D ambiguous. The V end was cut by 5 bases, the J end by 8 bases, with 10 bases between. Looked up from germline, CDR1 is DFQATT and CDR2 is SNEGSKA (reference sequence). The CDR3 totals 11 residues. The CDR3: CSAGAGEPQHF. Here the CDR3 DNA reads TGCAGTGCTGGAGCGGGTGAGCCCCAGCATTTT.

The chain carries TRBV10-3 and TRBJ2-1; D might be TRBD2 (5 bases). Germline CDR1 ENHRY, CDR2 SYGVKD. V dropped 3 bases and J dropped 6 bases, with 9 bases sitting between them. The CDR3 has 13 residues. CDR3 sequence reads: CAISEAESNEQFF. The DNA of the CDR3 is TGTGCCATCAGTGAAGCGGAATCCAATGAGCAGTTCTTC.

This chain joins TRBV9 and TRBJ2-7; TRBD2 agrees at 11 bases. Germline assignment: CDR1 SGDLS and CDR2 YYNGEE. CDR3 length equals 16 residues. V shed 3 bases and J 6 bases; nucleotides not matched to a gene: 11. The CDR3 region is CASSGLAGGLPFEQYF. CDR3 DNA: TGTGCCAGCAGCGGTCTAGCGGGGGGCCTACCCTTCGAGCAGTACTTC.

This clone was seen a few times. The J gene is TRBJ2-1, the V gene TRBV3-1 (or the pseudogene TRBV3-2); D gene uncertain. The germline V gene has CDR1 LGHDT and CDR2 YNNKEL (reference sequence). There are 12 residues in the CDR3. V lost 2 bases to trimming and J lost 7 bases, with 6 bases between them. This CDR3 reads CASSQPRNEQFF. CDR3 nucleotide sequence: TGTGCCAGCAGCCAACCCAGAAATGAGCAGTTCTTC.

This chain's CDR3 is CASSARGGSQPQHF. The CDR3 nucleotides read TGTGCCAGTAGCGCCCGGGGAGGTAGTCAGCCCCAGCATTTT. The genes are TRBV19 and TRBJ1-5; D remains unclear. Trimming took off 6 bases at V and 6 bases at J, with 15 bases between the two ends. From germline, CDR1 is LNHDA and CDR2 SQIVND (reference sequence). The CDR3 covers 14 residues.

The chain recombines TRBV6-5 with TRBJ1-2; a possible D gene is TRBD1 (6 bases). The CDR3 is 15 amino acids. Trimming shortened V by 7 bases and J by 6 bases, and 21 bases separated the two germline ends. CDR1 MNHEY and CDR2 SVGAGI come from the germline V gene. DNA for the CDR3: TGTGCCAGCACAGGGGACCGTGCTTCCGTCCATGGCTACACCTTC. The encoded protein is CASTGDRASVHGYTF.

The chain combines TRBV6-4 with TRBJ2-1; 12 bases line up with TRBD2. The CDR3 totals 14 residues. The V segment lost 4 bases and the J segment 6 bases; nucleotides outside the gene matches: 1. Germline assignment: CDR1 MRHNA and CDR2 SNTAGT. CDR3 protein: CASSGLAGVNEQFF. The CDR3 DNA follows: TGTGCCAGCAGTGGACTAGCGGGGGTCAATGAGCAGTTCTTC.

The V call is TRBV3-1 (or the pseudogene TRBV3-2), the J call TRBJ1-6, with 12 positions matching TRBD1. Losses at the gene ends were 4 bases for V and 13 bases for J; bases not matched to a gene: 5. The length of the CDR3 is 14 residues. CDR1 LGHDT and CDR2 YNNKEL come from the germline V gene (reference sequence). The CDR3 here is CASSPPGQGAPLHF. As DNA, the CDR3 is TGTGCCAGCAGCCCCCCGGGACAGGGGGCGCCCCTCCACTTT.

This clone has just one count. The chain couples TRBV2 to TRBJ1-4; TRBD1 aligns across 8 bases. CDR3 length equals 16 residues. The V segment lost 7 bases and the J segment 4 bases; nucleotides outside the gene matches: 11. Per germline, CDR1 SNHLY and CDR2 FYNNEI. The CDR3 DNA is TGTGCCAGCACCCTCAATCAGGGGGCTGATAATGAAAAACTGTTTTTT. It is translated as CASTLNQGADNEKLFF.

The chain is built from TRBV11-2 and TRBJ2-3; 9 nucleotides line up with TRBD1. With V trimmed by 3 bases and J by 1 base, 11 bases remained unmatched. The CDR3 totals 18 residues. The germline gives CDR1 SGHAT, CDR2 FQNNGV. The CDR3 region is CASSFVGTGKMGTDTQYF. Written as DNA, the CDR3 is TGTGCCAGCAGCTTCGTAGGGACAGGGAAAATGGGCACAGATACGCAGTATTTT.

The chain carries TRBV28 and TRBJ2-7, with TRBD2 matching 10 bases. V shed 4 bases and J 2 bases; nucleotides not matched to a gene: 2. The CDR3 is made up of 14 amino acids. The germline CDR1 and CDR2 sequences are MDHEN and SYDVKM. CDR3 DNA sequence: TGTGCCAGCAGTTCCAGCGGGGGGGCCTACGAGCAGTACGTC. This sequence encodes CASSSSGGAYEQYV.